The rows below give T cell receptor beta chains drawn from one sample of a study of blood T cell repertoires in COVID-19. The method was immunoSEQ multiplex PCR; TCRdb's version includes in-frame clones alone and lacks a portion of them. The data contain about 220,000 clones, 65% to 90% of them singletons. Sequencing was performed on peripheral blood. These receptors all come from a woman in her sixties or seventies with COVID-19, enrolled during active disease. Each CDR3 is given with its conserved first and last residue. A D gene is named only where the DNA matches it firmly.

v_gene	j_gene	d_gene	CDR3aa	CDR3nt
TRBV18	TRBJ1-2	TRBD1	CASSPSRDRGKAIYAGYTF	TGTGCCAGCTCACCCTCTCGGGACAGGGGAAAAGCAATCTATGCTGGCTACACCTTC
TRBV4-2	TRBJ1-2	-	CASSQDRVYGYTF	TGTGCCAGCAGCCAAGACAGGGTCTATGGCTACACCTTC
TRBV14	TRBJ1-2	TRBD1	CASSQRDRGLYGYTF	TGTGCCAGCAGCCAACGGGACAGGGGGCTCTATGGCTACACCTTC
TRBV9	TRBJ1-2	TRBD1	CASSVGGQGARYGYTF	TGTGCCAGCAGCGTAGGAGGACAGGGGGCCCGGTATGGCTACACCTTC
TRBV12-3/TRBV12-4	TRBJ2-5	-	CASSPGIYRTQYF	TGTGCCAGCAGTCCCGGGATCTACCGGACCCAGTACTTC
TRBV7-9	TRBJ2-1	TRBD2	CASSFLSGGVINEQFF	TGTGCCAGCAGCTTCCTTAGCGGGGGGGTTATCAATGAGCAGTTCTTC
TRBV7-3	TRBJ2-3	-	CASSSAGSTDTQYF	TGTGCCAGCAGCTCTGCAGGGAGCACAGATACGCAGTATTTT
TRBV4-2	TRBJ1-2	TRBD1	CASSQDKGTEKYYGYTF	TGTGCCAGCAGCCAAGATAAAGGGACAGAGAAATACTATGGCTACACCTTC
TRBV20-1	TRBJ2-7	-	CSARRVTEQYF	TGCAGTGCTAGGAGGGTCACAGAGCAGTACTTC
TRBV19	TRBJ2-3	-	CASSIRTRADTQYF	TGTGCCAGTAGTATTCGGACGCGGGCGGATACGCAGTATTTT
TRBV7-2	TRBJ1-4	-	CASSLNRDEKLFF	TGTGCCAGCAGCTTAAACAGAGATGAAAAACTGTTTTTT
TRBV28	TRBJ1-6	TRBD1	CASSLRQGGNSPLHF	TGTGCCAGCAGTCTGAGACAGGGGGGGAATTCACCCCTCCACTTT
TRBV19	TRBJ1-3	-	CASSNPGTANRGNTIYF	TGTGCCAGTAGTAACCCCGGGACTGCTAATCGGGGAAACACCATATATTTT
TRBV6-2/TRBV6-3	TRBJ1-3	-	CASSPELGNTIYF	TGTGCCAGCAGCCCCGAACTTGGAAACACCATATATTTT
TRBV29-1	TRBJ2-1	TRBD1	CSVDTGQGKYNEQFF	TGCAGCGTTGACACGGGACAGGGAAAGTACAATGAGCAGTTCTTC